These 30 T cell receptor beta chains originate from one sample sequenced in a study of control samples from healthy donors and cancer patients. Measured with immunoSEQ multiplex PCR; TCRdb has only the in-frame clones, and not every one. There are about 120,000 clones in the sample; almost 95% occur only once, and around 0.52% lies in the top ten. The material sequenced was PBMCs. Receptors originate from an elderly man with head and neck cancer.

This clone was picked up one time. CDR3: CASRDITHLPPYEQYF. The DNA of the CDR3 is TGTGCCAGCAGAGATATAACACACCTCCCCCCCTACGAGCAGTACTTC. The chain links TRBV2 to TRBJ2-7; D is ambiguous. Germline V CDR1 and CDR2: SNHLY, FYNNEI. Trimming stripped 6 bases from V and 2 bases from J, with 20 bases between. The CDR3 is 16 residues long.

CDR3 in amino acids: CASSLVGTGSEQYF. CDR3 nucleotide sequence: TGTGCCAGCAGCTTAGTCGGGACAGGTTCCGAGCAGTACTTC. The chain recombines TRBV7-2 with TRBJ2-7, with TRBD1 identical over 8 bases. After removal of 1 base from V and 6 bases from J, the junction contained 5 bases not matched to a gene. The CDR3 is made up of 14 amino acids. Per the germline V gene, CDR1 is SGHTA and CDR2 is FQGNSA.

This clone has a handful of counts. The chain employs TRBV6-2 or TRBV6-3 and TRBJ1-5; tentative D call: TRBD1 (6 bases). Germline V lookup: CDR1 MNHEY, CDR2 SVGEGT. The CDR3 spans 15 residues. Trimming removed 2 bases from V and 6 bases from J, with 14 bases in between. The CDR3 loop is CASSYPPQGIQPQHF. In DNA form, the CDR3 reads TGTGCCAGCAGTTACCCCCCTCAGGGGATTCAGCCCCAGCATTTT.

The chain combines TRBV25-1 with TRBJ1-2, with TRBD1 matching over 9 bases. Germline V gene sequence: CDR1 MGHDK, CDR2 SYGVNS. Unmatched junction bases numbered 1, after V lost 1 base and J lost 1 base. This CDR3 has 15 residues. In nucleotides, the CDR3 is TGTGCCAGCAGTGAATGGGACAGGGATAACTATGGCTACACCTTC. Residues: CASSEWDRDNYGYTF.

The J gene is TRBJ2-2, the V gene TRBV7-8; D not certain. Trimming pared 0 bases from V and 5 bases from J, leaving 7 bases between. The CDR3 has 14 amino acids. The germline V gene has CDR1 SGHVS and CDR2 FQNEAQ. In DNA form, the CDR3 reads TGTGCCAGCAGCTTAGCGCTGGCGACCGGGGAGCTGTTTTTT. Protein product: CASSLALATGELFF.

The chain uses TRBV5-1 and TRBJ2-7; D gene uncertain. V lost 2 bases and J lost 5, with 8 bases in between. The CDR3 runs 12 residues. Germline CDR1 SGHRS, CDR2 YFSETQ. The CDR3 reads CASSFGFDEQYF. The CDR3 DNA is TGCGCCAGCAGCTTCGGGTTCGACGAGCAGTACTTC.

The chain has TRBV4-3 and TRBJ1-2; 7 bases line up with TRBD1. With 0 bases clipped from V and 6 bases from J, the junction kept 10 bases outside the gene matches. This CDR3 has 16 amino acids. Germline V gives CDR1 LGHNA, CDR2 YSLEER. CDR3 nucleotides: TGCGCCAGCAGCCAAGATTCGACAGGGTTATTTGATGGCTACACCTTC. Translated, it gives CASSQDSTGLFDGYTF.

This sequence joins TRBV10-1 and TRBJ2-1; 9 bases match TRBD1. The CDR3 length is 17 residues. V trimming: 3 bases; J trimming: 1 base; junction bases outside the gene matches: 7. Germline V CDR1 and CDR2: WNHNN, SYGVQD (reference sequence). CDR3 sequence (DNA): TGCGCCAGCAGTGAATCTTGGGGGACAGGGTCCTACAATGAGCAGTTCTTC. It translates to CASSESWGTGSYNEQFF.

V gene TRBV5-1 combines with J gene TRBJ1-2, with D possibly being TRBD1 (6 bases). The CDR3 is made up of 13 amino acids. Germline V gene data show CDR1 as SGHRS and CDR2 as YFSETQ. The V and J ends lost 4 bases and 5 bases respectively, with 12 bases between them. CDR3 loop: CASSGETGYGYTF. The CDR3 DNA is TGCGCCAGCAGCGGAGAGACAGGTTATGGCTACACCTTC.

The CDR3 DNA reads TGTGCCAGCAGTCCCCTAGGCTATGGCTACACCTTC. Amino acid sequence: CASSPLGYGYTF. The chain joins TRBV6-5 to TRBJ1-2, with D hard to call. Trimming pared 5 bases from V and 4 bases from J, leaving 8 bases between. The CDR3 sequence is 12 residues long. CDR1 and CDR2 from the germline V gene are MNHEY and SVGAGI.

V gene TRBV19 combines with J gene TRBJ2-3; tentatively, D is TRBD1 or TRBD2 (6 bases each). Looked up from germline, CDR1 is LNHDA and CDR2 is SQIVND (reference sequence). With 2 bases removed from V and 4 bases from J, the gap between germline ends came to 10 bases. The CDR3 is 14 residues long. The CDR3 nucleotides are TGTGCCAGTAGTATAAATAGGGGGGCAGATACGCAGTATTTT. It specifies CASSINRGADTQYF.

V usage is TRBV7-8 and J usage is TRBJ1-5; no clear D. The V and J ends lost 1 base and 5 bases respectively, with 9 bases between them. Germline V lookup: CDR1 SGHVS, CDR2 FQNEAQ. This CDR3 has 14 residues. The DNA of the CDR3 is TGTGCCAGCAGCTTAGACAGTTCTCATCAGCCCCAGCATTTT. This codes for CASSLDSSHQPQHF.

In DNA form, the CDR3 reads TGTGCCAGCAGCTTGGGTTCACCGTTGGGTATTAATGAAAAACTGTTTTTT. Translating gives CASSLGSPLGINEKLFF. The chain joins TRBV5-5 to TRBJ1-4; unclear D gene. From germline, CDR1 is SGHKS and CDR2 YYEKEE (reference sequence). The length of the CDR3 is 17 residues. V lost 0 bases and J lost 4, with 16 bases in between.

The chain couples TRBV18 to TRBJ1-4; D unresolved. CDR1 KGHSH and CDR2 LQKENI come from the germline V gene. V was shortened by 3 bases and J by 4 bases, with 15 bases between the two germline ends. CDR3 length equals 16 residues. The CDR3 bases are TGTGCCAGCTCACCGCGCTCGTCCGGGGTTAATGAAAAACTGTTTTTT. Translating it yields CASSPRSSGVNEKLFF.

The rearrangement links TRBV29-1 to TRBJ2-4; 9 nucleotides match TRBD2. The J segment lost 8 bases and the V segment lost 7 bases, leaving 6 bases of the junction unmatched. The CDR3 length is 12 residues. Germline V gives CDR1 SQVTM, CDR2 ANQGSEA. For the CDR3, the DNA is TGCAGCGGGGCTAGCGGGGCCGACATTCAGTACTTC. As protein: CSGASGADIQYF.

V gene TRBV29-1 combines with J gene TRBJ2-4; 10 bases align to TRBD1. CDR3 length equals 13 residues. The V and J ends lost 6 bases and 8 bases, in that order; junction bases with no gene match: 7. The V gene's germline CDR1 is SQVTM and CDR2 ANQGSEA. The CDR3 here is CSVSGTGEDIQYF. The CDR3 DNA is TGCAGCGTCTCCGGGACAGGGGAGGACATTCAGTACTTC.

The V and J genes are TRBV11-2 and TRBJ2-1, with a tentative D call TRBD1 (6 bases). The germline V gene has CDR1 SGHAT and CDR2 FQNNGV. This CDR3 has 14 residues. Deletions cut 5 bases from V and 15 bases from J, with 23 bases between. The CDR3, as DNA: TGTGCCAGCAGCACCCACCGGGACAAAGAAGGGCCGTTCTTC. Translation gives CASSTHRDKEGPFF.

Comments on this clone: Mismatch with germline at one junction end may stem from a read error. The chain has TRBV5-1 and TRBJ2-3; 9 bases line up with TRBD1. The CDR3 runs 14 residues. The germline gives CDR1 SGHRS, CDR2 YFSETQ. CDR3 protein: CASRLGQGPDTQYF. In nucleotides, the CDR3 is TGCGCCAGCAGATTGGGACAGGGACCAGATACGCAGTATTTT.

This rearrangement joins TRBV29-1 to TRBJ2-4, with D possibly matching TRBD1 (6 bases). Germline V gives CDR1 SQVTM, CDR2 ANQGSEA. This CDR3 spans 11 amino acids. The CDR3 DNA is TGCAGTCAATTTCAGGGGAACATTCAGTACTTC. It encodes CSQFQGNIQYF.

The rearrangement links TRBV3-1 (or the pseudogene TRBV3-2) to TRBJ2-2; D call uncertain. Germline CDR1 reads LGHDT; CDR2 reads YNNKEL (reference sequence). Trimming pared 3 bases from V and 0 bases from J, leaving 8 bases between. The CDR3 is 15 amino acids. The CDR3 here is CASSHRTANTGELFF. CDR3 nucleotide sequence: TGTGCCAGCAGCCACAGGACCGCGAACACCGGGGAGCTGTTTTTT.

J is TRBJ2-5 and V is TRBV24-1; TRBD1 matches at 7 bases. J was trimmed by 2 bases and V by 4 bases; bases with no gene match: 6. This CDR3 has 15 amino acids. Looked up from germline, CDR1 is KGHDR and CDR2 is SFDVKD. CDR3 protein: CATSEGGFNQETQYF. The CDR3, as DNA: TGTGCCACCAGTGAAGGGGGCTTTAATCAAGAGACCCAGTACTTC.

The chain recombines TRBV27 with TRBJ2-7; TRBD2 matches at 10 bases. J lost 6 bases, V lost 7 bases, and 9 bases had no gene match. The CDR3 totals 14 residues. Germline V gene sequence: CDR1 MNHEY, CDR2 SMNVEV (reference sequence). The CDR3 here is CASKSGLAVSEQYF. The CDR3 coding sequence is TGTGCCAGCAAATCCGGACTAGCGGTATCCGAGCAGTACTTC.

The V call is TRBV7-2, the J call TRBJ1-4, with 8 nucleotides matching TRBD1. V trimming: 4 bases; J trimming: 5 bases; junction bases outside the gene matches: 3. Germline lookup yields CDR1 SGHTA and CDR2 FQGNSA. The CDR3 length is 14 residues. As DNA, the CDR3 is TGTGCCAGCAGCTACAGGGGGACCAATGAAAAACTGTTTTTT. It yields the protein CASSYRGTNEKLFF.

The chain combines TRBV4-1 with TRBJ2-1, with 11 positions matching TRBD2. The CDR3 sequence is 21 residues long. In germline, CDR1 is MGHRA, CDR2 YSYEKL. Trimming cost V 0 bases and J 4 bases; bases outside gene matches: 17. CDR3 amino acids: CASSQDRDSRVLAGAYNEQFF. In nucleotides, the CDR3 is TGCGCCAGCAGCCAAGACCGGGACAGCCGAGTACTAGCGGGAGCGTACAATGAGCAGTTCTTC.

The V gene is TRBV7-2, the J gene TRBJ2-5; D tentatively reads TRBD1 or TRBD2 (5 bases each). This CDR3 is built from 14 residues. The V gene lost 3 bases and the J gene lost 5 bases, with 13 bases spanning the gap. The germline gives CDR1 SGHTA, CDR2 FQGNSA. CDR3 protein: CASSFPAREETQYF. In nucleotides, the CDR3 is TGTGCCAGCAGCTTCCCCGCCAGGGAGGAGACCCAGTACTTC.

The rearrangement joins TRBV4-1 to TRBJ1-1, with D unresolved. The germline V and J ends were trimmed by 1 base and 2 bases, with 11 bases remaining between them. The CDR3 consists of 15 residues. Per germline, CDR1 MGHRA and CDR2 YSYEKL. CDR3 sequence: CASSQVNGGNTEAFF. The CDR3 DNA reads as TGCGCCAGCAGCCAAGTGAACGGCGGTAACACTGAAGCTTTCTTT.

The chain links TRBV13 to TRBJ2-7; weak D call: TRBD2 (6 bases). Germline CDR1 PRHDT, CDR2 FYEKMQ (reference sequence). This CDR3 is 13 amino acids long. Trimming took 3 bases from V and 3 from J, leaving 9 bases between them. CDR3 in amino acids: CASSFGGVYEQYF. The DNA of the CDR3 is TGTGCCAGCAGCTTCGGGGGAGTCTACGAGCAGTACTTC.

This rearrangement joins TRBV10-2 to TRBJ1-2; D uncertain. V was trimmed by 0 bases and J by 3 bases, leaving 8 bases between them. This CDR3 spans 14 amino acids. Germline V lookup: CDR1 WSHSY, CDR2 SAAADI. The CDR3 DNA follows: TGCGCCAGCAGTGAGTCTAGGAAATACTATGGCTACACCTTC. Protein product: CASSESRKYYGYTF.

This clone appeared a single time. The J gene is TRBJ2-1, the V gene TRBV5-1; 8 positions match TRBD2. The length of the CDR3 is 15 residues. V lost 4 bases, J lost 0 bases, and 3 bases stayed unmatched. The germline V gene has CDR1 SGHRS and CDR2 YFSETQ. CDR3 nucleotides: TGCGCCAGCAGCGTTAGCGGGACCTCCTACAATGAGCAGTTCTTC. Translating gives CASSVSGTSYNEQFF.

This clone appeared a few times. This chain connects TRBV7-2 to TRBJ2-5; D is ambiguous. Trimming left V 7 bases short and J 1 base short, with 7 bases between. The CDR3 covers 12 residues. The germline V gene has CDR1 SGHTA and CDR2 FQGNSA. The CDR3 loop is CASIRVQETQYF. The DNA of the CDR3 is TGTGCCAGCATTCGGGTCCAAGAGACCCAGTACTTC.